This section outlines one TCR beta chain sequence together with its context. The antigen remains undetermined. Here immunoSEQ multiplex PCR was the method, and the copy in TCRdb shows in-frame clones only, minus some. This sample has about 420,000 clones, with roughly 88% found just once. The germline V gene encodes CDR1 DFQATT and CDR2 SNEGSKA (reference sequence). The CDR3 sequence is 12 residues long. Trimming left V 3 bases short and J 8 bases short, with 11 bases between. This entry is derived from a study of Ad26.COV2.S vaccination and SARS-CoV-2 variants. The treatment here: some 20 received Ad26.COV2.S at low or high dose, single or two shots; 5 received placebo; per-sample allocation not given. Sampling was done on day 63 after the first vaccine or placebo injection. Study-level points and caveats: Once vaccination had occurred, spike-specific CD8+ and CD4+ T cell responses reportedly showed substantial breadth. Higher spike-specific TCR breadth was found in vaccine recipients than in placebo recipients. Comparability of non-spike TCR breadth was observed across vaccine and placebo recipients.

This specimen was peripheral blood, taken in a trial of Ad26.COV2.S vaccine versus placebo. The TCR originated in a person between 18 and 60 years old who received the Ad26.COV2.S COVID-19 vaccine or a placebo. The V call is TRBV20-1, the J call TRBJ1-3; D is undetermined. Here the CDR3 reads CSASPDADTIYF. CDR3 in DNA: TGCAGTGCTAGTCCGGACGCGGACACCATATATTTT.